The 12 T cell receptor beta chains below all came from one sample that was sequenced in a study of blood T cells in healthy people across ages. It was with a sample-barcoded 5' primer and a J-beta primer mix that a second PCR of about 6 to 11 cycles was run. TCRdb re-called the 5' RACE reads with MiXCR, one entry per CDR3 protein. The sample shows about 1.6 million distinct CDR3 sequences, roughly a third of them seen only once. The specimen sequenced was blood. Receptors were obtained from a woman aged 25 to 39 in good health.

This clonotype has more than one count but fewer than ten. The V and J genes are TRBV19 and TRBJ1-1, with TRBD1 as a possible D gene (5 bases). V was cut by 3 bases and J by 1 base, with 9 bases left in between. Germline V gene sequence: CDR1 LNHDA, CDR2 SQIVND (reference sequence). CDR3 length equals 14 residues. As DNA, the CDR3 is TGTGCCAGTAGTATTGGGGCCTGGAACACTGAAGCTTTCTTT. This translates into CASSIGAWNTEAFF.

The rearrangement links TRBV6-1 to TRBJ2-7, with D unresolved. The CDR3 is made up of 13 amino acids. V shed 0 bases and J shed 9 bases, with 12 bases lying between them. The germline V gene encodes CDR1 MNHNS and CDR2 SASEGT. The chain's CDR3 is CASSEASLRRQYF. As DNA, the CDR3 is TGTGCCAGCAGTGAAGCGTCTCTTCGGCGGCAGTACTTC.

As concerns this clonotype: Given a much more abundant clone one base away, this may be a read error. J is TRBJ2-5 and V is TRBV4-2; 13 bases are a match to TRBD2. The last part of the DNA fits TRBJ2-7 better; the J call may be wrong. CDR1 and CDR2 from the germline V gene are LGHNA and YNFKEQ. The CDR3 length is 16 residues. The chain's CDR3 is CASGQPGTSGTYEQYF. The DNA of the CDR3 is TGTGCCAGCGGCCAACCAGGGACTAGCGGGACCTACGAGCAGTACTTC.

The CDR3 DNA sequence: TGTGCCAGCAGCCAACAGGGTCCCTCCTACAATGAGCAGTTCTTC. Protein: CASSQQGPSYNEQFF. The V call is TRBV7-3, the J call TRBJ2-1; D possibly corresponds to TRBD1 (6 bases). The CDR3 consists of 15 residues. Trimming left V 5 bases short and J 0 bases short, with 11 bases between. Germline CDR1 is SGHTA and CDR2 is FQGTGA.

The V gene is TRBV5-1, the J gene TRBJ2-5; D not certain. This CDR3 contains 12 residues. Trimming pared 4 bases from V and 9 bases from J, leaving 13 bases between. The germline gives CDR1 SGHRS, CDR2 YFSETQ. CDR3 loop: CASSQFSAAQYF. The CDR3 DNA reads TGCGCCAGCAGCCAATTCTCGGCGGCCCAGTACTTC.

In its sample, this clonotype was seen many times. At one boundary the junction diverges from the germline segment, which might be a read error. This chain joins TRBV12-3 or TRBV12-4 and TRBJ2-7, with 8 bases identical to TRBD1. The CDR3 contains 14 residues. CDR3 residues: CASSLAGGNYEQYF. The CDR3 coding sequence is TGTGCCAGCAGCTTAGCAGGGGGCAACTACGAGCAGTACTTC.

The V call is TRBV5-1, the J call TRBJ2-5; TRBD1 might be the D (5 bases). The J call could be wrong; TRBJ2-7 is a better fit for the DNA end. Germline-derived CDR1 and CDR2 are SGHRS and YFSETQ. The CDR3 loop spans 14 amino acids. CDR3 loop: CASSLEQNRNEQYF. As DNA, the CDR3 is TGCGCCAGCAGCTTGGAGCAGAACAGGAACGAGCAGTACTTC.

The CDR3 DNA sequence: TGTGCCAGCAGTCTGGGACTAGCGGCCCGGCAGTACTTC. The encoded protein is CASSLGLAARQYF. This chain links TRBV25-1 with TRBJ2-7, with TRBD2 matching over 11 bases. V dropped 5 bases and J dropped 9; count of bases not matched to a gene: 6. CDR3 length: 13 amino acids. CDR1 is MGHDK and CDR2 is SYGVNS in the germline V gene.

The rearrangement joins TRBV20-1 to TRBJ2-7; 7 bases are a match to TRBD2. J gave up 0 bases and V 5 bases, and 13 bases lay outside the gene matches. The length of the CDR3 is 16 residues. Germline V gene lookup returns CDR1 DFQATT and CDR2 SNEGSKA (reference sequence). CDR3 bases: TGCAGTGCTCCTTCCCCCCTAGCGGCCCTCTCCTACGAGCAGTACTTC. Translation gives CSAPSPLAALSYEQYF.

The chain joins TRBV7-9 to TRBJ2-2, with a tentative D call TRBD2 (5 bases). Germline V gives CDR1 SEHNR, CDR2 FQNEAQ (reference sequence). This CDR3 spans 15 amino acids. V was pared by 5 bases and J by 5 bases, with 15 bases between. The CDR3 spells CASSPARGRTGELFF. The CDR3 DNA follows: TGTGCCAGCAGCCCCGCCCGGGGTAGGACCGGGGAGCTGTTTTTT.

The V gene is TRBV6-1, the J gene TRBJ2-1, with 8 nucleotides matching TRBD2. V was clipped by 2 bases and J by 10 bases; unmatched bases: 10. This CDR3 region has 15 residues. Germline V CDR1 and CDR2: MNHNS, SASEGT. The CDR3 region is CASSELGGRPPEQFF. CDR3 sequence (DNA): TGTGCCAGCAGTGAACTCGGCGGGAGGCCGCCAGAGCAGTTCTTC.

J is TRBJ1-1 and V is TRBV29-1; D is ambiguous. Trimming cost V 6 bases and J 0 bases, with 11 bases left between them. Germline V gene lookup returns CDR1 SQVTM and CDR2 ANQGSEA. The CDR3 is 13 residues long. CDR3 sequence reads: CSVTKQMNTEAFF. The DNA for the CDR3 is TGCAGCGTAACGAAGCAAATGAACACTGAAGCTTTCTTT.